This passage covers 10 T cell receptor beta chains from one sample sequenced in a study of cytomegalovirus exposure and HLA in healthy donors. With 60 Vbeta and 13 Jbeta primers, the PCR was carried out. Assay: immunoSEQ multiplex PCR; the TCRdb copy retains only in-frame clones and omits some. The sample records 65,000 to 75,000 clones, around 81% being singletons. Sequencing was done on a sample of PBMCs. All receptors come from a middle-aged man in good health and CMV-seronegative.

This clone was seen a few times. The junction does not match germline at one end; this may be a read error. V gene TRBV7-7 combines with J gene TRBJ2-7; maybe TRBD2 (5 bases). The CDR3 sequence is 14 residues long. Germline lookup yields CDR1 SSHAT and CDR2 FNYEAQ (reference sequence). The CDR3 nucleotides read TGTGCTAGCAGCTCCTCACTAGATTCCTACGAGCAGTACTTC. This gives the protein CASSSSLDSYEQYF.

Comments on this clone: Relative to the germline gene, one junction end is altered; a read error may explain this. This chain's CDR3 is CASRTGGADF. In nucleotides, the CDR3 is TGTGCCAGCAGGACAGGGGGCGCGGACTTT. The V and J genes are TRBV25-1 and TRBJ1-1, with TRBD1 identical over 10 bases. The CDR3 extends over 10 amino acids. Germline CDR1 is MGHDK and CDR2 is SYGVNS.

The chain recombines TRBV5-1 with TRBJ2-7; D unclear. Germline CDR1 and CDR2: SGHRS and YFSETQ. V lost 2 bases to trimming and J lost 6 bases, with 9 bases between them. CDR3 length: 12 amino acids. CDR3 residues: CASSLDRAEQYF. The CDR3 DNA sequence: TGCGCCAGCAGCTTAGATCGCGCCGAGCAGTACTTC.

This sequence joins TRBV7-2 and TRBJ2-1, with D hard to call. The germline V and J ends were trimmed by 2 bases and 7 bases, with 12 bases remaining between them. The length of the CDR3 is 14 residues. From germline, CDR1 is SGHTA and CDR2 FQGNSA. Here the CDR3 reads CASSLQVVWNEQFF. CDR3 sequence (DNA): TGTGCCAGCAGCTTACAGGTTGTGTGGAATGAGCAGTTCTTC.

The chain uses TRBV7-3 and TRBJ2-5, with a possible D match to TRBD1 (6 bases). Trimming left V 5 bases short and J 1 base short, with 14 bases between. Germline V gives CDR1 SGHTA, CDR2 FQGTGA. This CDR3 is built from 15 residues. The CDR3 nucleotides read TGTGCCAGCAGCCAGGGGACGTATTTCCAAGAGACCCAGTACTTC. This encodes CASSQGTYFQETQYF.

This chain connects TRBV28 to TRBJ1-1; D is unresolved. Trimming stripped 5 bases from V and 4 bases from J, with 17 bases between. The CDR3 consists of 15 residues. Germline CDR1 and CDR2: MDHEN and SYDVKM. The CDR3 DNA sequence: TGTGCCAGCAGTACCATGCATGACACGACCACTGAAGCTTTCTTT. It translates to CASSTMHDTTTEAFF.

The chain employs TRBV9 and TRBJ2-1; 7 bases line up with TRBD2. After removal of 0 bases from V and 5 bases from J, the junction contained 5 bases not matched to a gene. The CDR3 is 15 residues long. Germline V gives CDR1 SGDLS, CDR2 YYNGEE. The CDR3 sequence is CASSVGGGDDNEQFF. The CDR3 region has the DNA TGTGCCAGCAGCGTAGGCGGGGGAGACGACAATGAGCAGTTCTTC.

There are many counts of this clone. This sequence joins TRBV5-6 and TRBJ1-3; 7 nucleotides align to TRBD1. Germline values: CDR1 SGHDT, CDR2 YYEEEE. There are 16 residues in the CDR3. The V and J ends lost 1 base and 0 bases, in that order; junction bases with no gene match: 4. This CDR3 is CASSLQGGRSGNTIYF. CDR3 nucleotides: TGTGCCAGCAGCTTGCAAGGGGGCCGCTCTGGAAACACCATATATTTT.

V usage is TRBV27 and J usage is TRBJ2-2, with 12 bases lining up with TRBD2. Per germline, CDR1 MNHEY and CDR2 SMNVEV (reference sequence). This CDR3 has 16 residues. The V gene end was trimmed by 2 bases and the J gene end by 7 bases; junction bases not matched to a gene: 5. The CDR3 DNA follows: TGTGCCAGCAGTTTAATACTAGCGGGGGGCCACGGGGAGCTGTTTTTT. Translating it yields CASSLILAGGHGELFF.

This chain uses TRBV2 with TRBJ2-3; the match to TRBD2 covers 10 bases. The V gene end was trimmed by 5 bases and the J gene end by 1 base; junction bases not matched to a gene: 3. The CDR3 loop spans 15 amino acids. Germline loops: CDR1 SNHLY, CDR2 FYNNEI. Here the CDR3 reads CASSSLAGGTDTQYF. The CDR3 bases are TGTGCCAGCAGTTCTCTAGCGGGAGGCACAGATACGCAGTATTTT.